Listed below are T cell receptor beta chains from one sample, sequenced in a study of T cell responses to AZD1222 COVID-19 vaccine. Sequencing used immunoSEQ multiplex PCR; TCRdb keeps in-frame clones, though not all of them. The sample comprises approximately 140,000 clones, about 90% of which are singletons, and 3% to 4% rests with the top ten. The material was peripheral blood, obtained 28 days after the second AZD1222 dose. These receptors were collected from an adult who received the AZD1222 COVID-19 vaccine. The CDR3 runs from the conserved cysteine through the conserved F or W. The D gene is left open where the match is weak. Expanded clones are given a class, and other clones once, few, many or no size at all.

>TRBJ2-5|-|TRBV29-1|-
CSAGGEWETQYF
TGCAGCGCTGGGGGAGAGTGGGAGACCCAGTACTTC
>TRBJ2-1|-|TRBV29-1|TRBD2
CSLRLAGAYNEQFF
TGCAGCCTGCGACTAGCGGGAGCCTACAATGAGCAGTTCTTC
>TRBJ2-7|-|TRBV14|-
CASSQVVTGTPYF
TGTGCCAGCAGCCAAGTGGTAACCGGGACTCCGTACTTC
>TRBJ2-3|-|TRBV3-1/TRBV3-2|-
CASSHSEGTSTDTQYF
TGTGCCAGCAGCCATAGCGAGGGGACTAGCACAGATACGCAGTATTTT
>TRBJ1-1|once|TRBV30|-
CAWESRGEAFF
TGTGCCTGGGAATCTAGGGGGGAAGCTTTCTTT
>TRBJ2-3|-|TRBV6-5|-
CASRTQADTQYF
TGTGCCAGCAGAACACAGGCAGATACGCAGTATTTT
>TRBJ2-3|-|TRBV6-5|-
CASSYSRGLADTQYF
TGTGCCAGCAGTTACTCGAGGGGCTTGGCAGATACGCAGTATTTT
>TRBJ2-5|-|TRBV7-8|-
CASSLARETQYF
TGTGCCAGCAGCTTAGCGAGGGAGACCCAGTACTTC
>TRBJ2-1|-|TRBV30|TRBD2
CAWSLGLAGVNEQFF
TGTGCCTGGAGTCTCGGACTAGCGGGAGTCAATGAGCAGTTCTTC
>TRBJ2-1|-|TRBV9|TRBD2
CASSVRLAGYNEQFF
TGTGCCAGCAGCGTACGCCTAGCGGGCTACAATGAGCAGTTCTTC
>TRBJ2-7|-|TRBV2|-
CASSEVSGGLNYEQYF
TGTGCCAGCAGTGAAGTCTCTGGCGGACTGAACTACGAGCAGTACTTC
>TRBJ2-1|-|TRBV7-9|-
CASSLAFSGLSYNEQFF
TGTGCCAGCAGCTTAGCGTTCAGCGGACTATCCTACAATGAGCAGTTCTTC
>TRBJ2-2|-|TRBV19|TRBD2
CASSIIGGGARTGELFF
TGTGCCAGTAGTATCATCGGCGGGGGGGCACGAACCGGGGAGCTGTTTTTT
>TRBJ2-1|-|TRBV30|TRBD2
CAWETGLASHEQFF
TGTGCCTGGGAAACGGGACTAGCATCCCATGAGCAGTTCTTC
>TRBJ2-5|-|TRBV9|-
CASSPRRVQETQYF
TGTGCCAGCAGCCCACGGAGGGTTCAAGAGACCCAGTACTTC
>TRBJ2-3|-|TRBV18|-
CASSPTGLTDTQYF
TGTGCCAGCTCACCGACAGGACTCACAGATACGCAGTATTTT
>TRBJ1-2|-|TRBV30|-
CACLRIPDLNYGYTF
TGTGCCTGCTTGAGGATTCCCGATTTAAACTATGGCTACACCTTC
>TRBJ1-1|-|TRBV6-6|-
CASSWGGDTEAFF
TGTGCCAGCAGTTGGGGAGGGGACACTGAAGCTTTCTTT
>TRBJ2-7|-|TRBV18|-
CASSPRGGQVDEQYF
TGTGCCAGCTCACCACGGGGGGGCCAAGTGGACGAGCAGTACTTC
>TRBJ1-3|-|TRBV10-3|-
CAISESTLGRPSGNTIYF
TGTGCCATCAGTGAGTCGACTCTAGGACGGCCCTCTGGAAACACCATATATTTT
>TRBJ1-2|-|TRBV5-1|-
CASSLGGTDAGYTF
TGCGCCAGCAGCTTGGGTGGAACCGACGCAGGCTACACCTTC
>TRBJ1-2|-|TRBV11-3|-
CASSSREDYGYTF
TGTGCCAGCAGCTCCAGGGAGGACTATGGCTACACCTTC
>TRBJ2-1|-|TRBV3-1/TRBV3-2|TRBD2
CASSSRTSGSYNEQFF
TGTGCCAGCAGTTCTAGGACTAGCGGGTCCTACAATGAGCAGTTCTTC
>TRBJ1-1|-|TRBV29-1|-
CSVEDRGNTEAFF
TGCAGCGTTGAAGACAGGGGAAACACTGAAGCTTTCTTT
>TRBJ1-1|-|TRBV7-2|-
CASSLGGGGGYTEAFF
TGTGCCAGCAGCTTAGGAGGGGGAGGGGGGTACACTGAAGCTTTCTTT
>TRBJ2-2|-|TRBV30|-
CASAPDSNTGELFF
TGTGCCTCGGCGCCGGACAGTAACACCGGGGAGCTGTTTTTT
>TRBJ1-1|-|TRBV3-1/TRBV3-2|TRBD1
CASSIGRGLLATEAFF
TGTGCCAGCAGCATCGGCAGGGGGCTCTTGGCCACTGAAGCTTTCTTT
>TRBJ2-1|-|TRBV4-2|TRBD1
CASSQEDGTGYNEQFF
TGTGCCAGCAGCCAAGAGGACGGGACAGGGTACAATGAGCAGTTCTTC
>TRBJ2-2|-|TRBV4-2|-
CASSQDSLVAALHTGELFF
TGTGCCAGCAGCCAAGATAGTTTGGTAGCGGCCCTCCACACCGGGGAGCTGTTTTTT
>TRBJ1-1|-|TRBV12-3/TRBV12-4|-
CASSLRRNTEAFF
TGTGCCAGCAGTTTACGGAGGAACACTGAAGCTTTCTTT
>TRBJ2-3|-|TRBV5-1|TRBD1
CASSLVGQGLVRTDTQYF
TGCGCCAGCAGCTTGGTGGGACAGGGGTTAGTGCGCACAGATACGCAGTATTTT
>TRBJ1-6|-|TRBV6-5|TRBD1
CASGRDRSNSPLHF
TGTGCCAGCGGGAGGGACAGGAGCAATTCACCCCTCCACTTT
>TRBJ2-3|-|TRBV3-1/TRBV3-2|-
CASSSDSLAIADTQYF
TGTGCCAGCAGCTCGGACAGCTTAGCGATAGCAGATACGCAGTATTTT
>TRBJ1-4|-|TRBV18|TRBD1
CASSPEISRTGPSELFF
TGTGCCAGCTCACCAGAAATTAGTAGGACAGGGCCTTCGGAACTGTTTTTT
>TRBJ2-6|-|TRBV19|-
CASSIKLSGANVLTF
TGTGCCAGTAGTATTAAGCTCTCTGGGGCCAACGTCCTGACTTTC
>TRBJ1-5|-|TRBV6-6|-
CASSLAWGQDNQPQHF
TGTGCCAGCAGTTTAGCCTGGGGGCAGGACAATCAGCCCCAGCATTTT
>TRBJ2-3|-|TRBV19|TRBD2
CASRVGLAATDTQYF
TGTGCCAGTAGAGTAGGACTAGCGGCCACAGATACGCAGTATTTT
>TRBJ1-1|-|TRBV10-3|-
CAISEWEGEAFF
TGTGCCATCAGTGAGTGGGAGGGGGAAGCTTTCTTT
>TRBJ2-7|once|TRBV14|-
CASSQSYEQYF
TGTGCCAGCAGCCAATCCTACGAGCAGTACTTC
>TRBJ1-4|-|TRBV5-6|-
CASSLITAEKLFF
TGTGCCAGCAGCTTAATAACGGCTGAAAAACTGTTTTTT
>TRBJ1-3|-|TRBV9|-
CASSVGVGPSGNTIYF
TGTGCCAGCAGCGTAGGGGTAGGCCCCTCTGGAAACACCATATATTTT
>TRBJ1-2|-|TRBV7-2|-
CASSLARESYKGYTF
TGTGCCAGCAGCTTAGCGCGGGAGTCTTACAAAGGCTACACCTTC
>TRBJ1-5|-|TRBV7-8|-
CASSLDGGSNQPQHF
TGTGCCAGCAGCTTAGACGGGGGGAGCAATCAGCCCCAGCATTTT
>TRBJ2-6|-|TRBV9|-
CASSPGLIPSGANVLTF
TGTGCCAGCAGCCCAGGACTTATTCCCTCTGGGGCCAACGTCCTGACTTTC
>TRBJ1-1|once|TRBV19|TRBD1
CASRTGSMNTEAFF
TGTGCCAGTAGGACAGGGTCGATGAACACTGAAGCTTTCTTT
>TRBJ2-5|-|TRBV11-3|-
CASSFGPRETQYF
TGTGCCAGCAGCTTCGGGCCGAGGGAGACCCAGTACTTC
>TRBJ2-5|-|TRBV4-1|-
CASSQESGGETQYF
TGCGCCAGCAGCCAAGAGTCAGGAGGAGAGACCCAGTACTTC
>TRBJ1-3|-|TRBV19|-
CASSRLQGSGNTIYF
TGTGCCAGTAGTAGATTACAGGGCTCTGGAAACACCATATATTTT
>TRBJ2-2|-|TRBV2|TRBD2
CASIAGITGELFF
TGTGCCAGCATAGCGGGAATCACCGGGGAGCTGTTTTTT
>TRBJ1-2|-|TRBV11-3|-
CASSSQGSNYGYTF
TGTGCCAGCAGCTCACAGGGTTCCAACTATGGCTACACCTTC
>TRBJ1-2|-|TRBV29-1|-
CSVDPSLHTSYGYTF
TGCAGCGTTGATCCATCCCTACACACTTCCTATGGCTACACCTTC
>TRBJ1-4|-|TRBV11-3|-
CASSLTGTNEKLFF
TGTGCCAGCAGCTTGACAGGAACTAATGAAAAACTGTTTTTT
>TRBJ2-2|-|TRBV30|-
CAWDSPGLDTGELFF
TGTGCCTGGGATTCACCGGGACTCGACACCGGGGAGCTGTTTTTT
>TRBJ1-2|-|TRBV5-6|-
CASSFSSYTQDNYGYTF
TGTGCCAGCAGCTTTTCATCCTACACCCAGGACAACTATGGCTACACCTTC
>TRBJ2-1|-|TRBV19|-
CASSIIDEQFF
TGTGCCAGTAGTATAATCGATGAGCAGTTCTTC